The clone carrying this TCR beta chain has more than one count but fewer than ten. The target antigen is unknown. The sample originates from a study of beta chain features in type 1 diabetes. Reverse transcription of all isolated RNA meant that expressed TCRB transcripts were sequenced. Generated by immunoSEQ multiplex PCR, the TCRdb table keeps only in-frame clones and is missing some. Of approximately 130,000 clones in the sample, 15% to 20% were seen once. Whole-study results and caveats: Moderate yet significant TCRB CDR3 shortening was seen in Type 1 diabetes patients in all four CD4+ subsets.

This clonotype originated in a young man with type 1 diabetes. The sample comprised central memory CD4+ T cells from blood.

DNA for the CDR3: TGCAGTGCTAGAATGGGCTACGAGCAGTACTTC. Translating gives CSARMGYEQYF. V gene TRBV20-1 combines with J gene TRBJ2-7, with no clear D. Trimming removed 2 bases from V and 3 bases from J, with 5 bases in between. CDR1 is DFQATT and CDR2 is SNEGSKA in the germline V gene (reference sequence). The CDR3 is 11 residues long.